This is a list of T cell receptor beta chains from one sample in a study of blood T cell repertoires in COVID-19. The method was immunoSEQ multiplex PCR; TCRdb's version includes in-frame clones alone and lacks a portion of them. The sample includes around 200,000 clones, 80% of them seen just once. Sequenced: PBMCs or T cells enriched from blood (not recorded which). All receptors come from a woman between 40 and 50 years old with acute COVID-19. The CDR3 runs from the conserved cysteine through the conserved F or W. A D gene is named only where the DNA matches it firmly. Clone size is stated in some rows and not others, as once, few, many or a class when expanded.

v_call	clone_size	j_call	d_call	cdr3_nt	cdr3_aa
TRBV7-2	.	TRBJ1-2	.	TGTGCCAGCAGCTTCAACCCGACAGCCTTAGTATATGGCTACACCTTC	CASSFNPTALVYGYTF
TRBV12-1	.	TRBJ2-1	.	TGTGCCAGCAGCGTTGTCAGGGGCCCCTACAATGAGCAGTTCTTC	CASSVVRGPYNEQFF
TRBV19	many	TRBJ2-5	TRBD2	TGTGCCAGTAGTCCGGGGACTAGCGGGAGAGGAGAGACCCAGTACTTC	CASSPGTSGRGETQYF
TRBV9	.	TRBJ2-2	.	TGTGCCAGCAGCCTTCGGACAGAGCCCACCGGGGAGCTGTTTTTT	CASSLRTEPTGELFF
TRBV19	.	TRBJ1-2	.	TGTGCCAGTAGTATAGCTAGGGGGATTCGAAAGACCTTTCCACGTGGCTACACCTTC	CASSIARGIRKTFPRGYTF
TRBV7-2	.	TRBJ2-7	TRBD1	TGTGCCAGCAGCGACCCCGGGACAGGCAACTCCTACGAGCAGTACTTC	CASSDPGTGNSYEQYF
TRBV7-3	.	TRBJ2-5	TRBD1	TGTGCCAGCAGCATGACAGGGGCCAGGGAGACCCAGTACTTC	CASSMTGARETQYF
TRBV9	.	TRBJ1-4	.	TGTGCCAGCAGCTTAGGGGGGGATGAAAAACTGTTTTTT	CASSLGGDEKLFF
TRBV6-2/TRBV6-3	.	TRBJ2-1	.	TGTGCCAGCAGTTACTCTCAGGACTTCTCGAATGAGCAGTTCTTC	CASSYSQDFSNEQFF
TRBV7-9	.	TRBJ1-1	.	TGTGCCAGCAGCAATCTCATCGGGCAGGGTGACACTGAAGCTTTCTTT	CASSNLIGQGDTEAFF
TRBV7-8	.	TRBJ1-1	.	TGTGCCAGCAGCTTACTGCGCCCCCCCCTCAAGAAAACTGAAGCTTTCTTT	CASSLLRPPLKKTEAFF
TRBV2	.	TRBJ2-2	.	TGTGCCAGCAATCGACTAGCGAACACCGGGGAGCTGTTTTTT	CASNRLANTGELFF
TRBV6-1	few	TRBJ2-1	.	TGTGCCAGCAGTGAAGCTAGCGGCTCCTACAATGAGCAGTTCTTC	CASSEASGSYNEQFF
TRBV4-1	.	TRBJ1-1	TRBD1	TGCGCCAGCAGCCGGAACGGACAGGGGACTGAAGCTTTCTTT	CASSRNGQGTEAFF
TRBV11-2	once	TRBJ1-5	.	TGTGCCAGCAGCTTGGGGGGTAAGCCCAATCAGCCCCAGCATTTT	CASSLGGKPNQPQHF
TRBV19	.	TRBJ1-1	.	TGTGCCAGTAGTAAAGTCAGAGGTACTTACACTGAAGCTTTCTTT	CASSKVRGTYTEAFF
TRBV4-3	.	TRBJ2-7	TRBD2	TGCGCCAGCAGCCAAGATTGGGATAGCGGGTCCCCCTGGCAGCAGTACTTC	CASSQDWDSGSPWQQYF
TRBV7-2	once	TRBJ1-5	.	TGTGCCAGCAGCTTAGGCCCTAATACCAATCAGCCCCAGCATTTT	CASSLGPNTNQPQHF
TRBV19	.	TRBJ2-3	TRBD1	TGTGCCAGTAGTATCCCTCCGGGACAGGGCCGGACAGATACGCAGTATTTT	CASSIPPGQGRTDTQYF
TRBV12-3/TRBV12-4	.	TRBJ2-4	.	TGTGCCAGCAACGTACAGGGAAAGGACATTCAGTACTTC	CASNVQGKDIQYF
TRBV19	once	TRBJ2-7	TRBD2	TGTGCCAGTAGTAGTCTTCTAGCGGGAGGGCCTTACGAGCAGTACTTC	CASSSLLAGGPYEQYF
TRBV30	.	TRBJ2-5	TRBD2	TGTGCCTGGAGTTTACGGGGGGGATGGGAGACCCAGTACTTC	CAWSLRGGWETQYF
TRBV2	few	TRBJ2-2	.	TGTGCCAGCAGTTTCTACAGCACCGGGGAGCTGTTTTTT	CASSFYSTGELFF
TRBV7-2	once	TRBJ2-1	TRBD2	TGTGCCAGCAGCTATAGCGGGGGGGCCAGTGAGCAGTTCTTC	CASSYSGGASEQFF
TRBV6-2/TRBV6-3	once	TRBJ2-1	.	TGTGCCAGCACCCCTGGACTGAGCTCCTACAATGAGCAGTTCTTC	CASTPGLSSYNEQFF
TRBV28	.	TRBJ1-1	TRBD1	TGTGCCAGCAGTTTCACAGGGGGGTTCACTGAAGCTTTCTTT	CASSFTGGFTEAFF
TRBV15	.	TRBJ1-5	.	TGTGCCACCAGCAGACAGGTCTCGGCGCCCCAGCATTTT	CATSRQVSAPQHF
TRBV7-2	.	TRBJ2-5	TRBD2	TGTGCCAGCAGCTCCCTAGCGGGAGGAGAGACCCAGTACTTC	CASSSLAGGETQYF
TRBV30	.	TRBJ2-2	.	TGTGCCTGGAGTGTACAGGTGGACACCGGGGAGCTGTTTTTT	CAWSVQVDTGELFF
TRBV6-4	.	TRBJ1-1	TRBD1	TGTGCCAGCAGCCGGGACAGAGACACTGAAGCTTTCTTT	CASSRDRDTEAFF
TRBV9	.	TRBJ1-2	TRBD1	TGTGCCAGCAGCTCGAGAGGGACAGGGAATGGCTACACCTTC	CASSSRGTGNGYTF
TRBV28	.	TRBJ2-5	TRBD2	TGTGCCTCCCGGGGGGGGGCAGGGGAGACCCAGTACTTC	CASRGGAGETQYF
TRBV27	.	TRBJ1-4	.	TGTGCCAGCAGTTTAAACGCAGGGAATGAAAAACTGTTTTTT	CASSLNAGNEKLFF
TRBV28	few	TRBJ1-1	.	TGTGCCAGCAGTCCAGGGGACGGCACTGAAGCTTTCTTT	CASSPGDGTEAFF
TRBV6-6	.	TRBJ2-5	TRBD1	TGTGCCAGCAGTTACACGGACAGGCCCCAAGAGACCCAGTACTTC	CASSYTDRPQETQYF
TRBV9	.	TRBJ2-3	.	TGTGCCAGCAGCGTAGCTATCGGGGGCGGGAGCGCAGATACGCAGTATTTT	CASSVAIGGGSADTQYF
TRBV18	few	TRBJ2-3	TRBD1	TGTGCCAGCTCACCACGGGACAGAGGCACAGATACGCAGTATTTT	CASSPRDRGTDTQYF
TRBV4-2	.	TRBJ2-1	TRBD1	TGTGCCAGCAGCACCAAGGCAGGGACAGCGCGGTGGGAGCAGTTCTTC	CASSTKAGTARWEQFF
TRBV3-1/TRBV3-2	.	TRBJ1-1	.	TGTGCCAGCAGCCAAGATGTCGGCCTTGAGGGAGTCACTGAAGCTTTCTTT	CASSQDVGLEGVTEAFF
TRBV3-1/TRBV3-2	.	TRBJ2-2	TRBD2	TGTGCCAGCAGCCAAACTAGCGGCTTGGGGGAGCTGTTTTTT	CASSQTSGLGELFF
TRBV2	.	TRBJ1-2	TRBD1	TGTGCCAGCAGTGGACAGGGTGGGTATGGCTACACCTTC	CASSGQGGYGYTF
TRBV12-3/TRBV12-4	once	TRBJ2-3	.	TGTGCCAGCATCCGGGGGAGCACAGATACGCAGTATTTT	CASIRGSTDTQYF
TRBV7-2	.	TRBJ2-1	TRBD2	TGTGCCAGCAGCATAAGGCGGGGACTAGCGACCTACAATGAGCAGTTCTTC	CASSIRRGLATYNEQFF
TRBV28	once	TRBJ2-7	TRBD1	TGTGCCAGCAGTTTCGACAGGGGGAGGCAGTACTTC	CASSFDRGRQYF
TRBV7-9	once	TRBJ1-5	.	TGTGCCAGCAGCTTAGGAGGGATCAACCAGCCCCAGCATTTT	CASSLGGINQPQHF
TRBV7-9	.	TRBJ1-1	.	TGTGCCAGCAGCCCCCTGAGGGAAAACACTGAAGCTTTCTTT	CASSPLRENTEAFF
TRBV24-1	many	TRBJ1-2	.	TGTGCCACCAGTGAGGGCAGGGGCTATGGCTACACCTTC	CATSEGRGYGYTF
TRBV27	.	TRBJ1-6	.	TGTGCCAGCAGTTTATCCGGGTATAATTCACCCCTCCACTTT	CASSLSGYNSPLHF
TRBV7-9	.	TRBJ2-7	TRBD1	TGTGCCAGCAGCTTAGCCCCGGGACAGACCTACGAGCAGTACTTC	CASSLAPGQTYEQYF
TRBV12-3/TRBV12-4	.	TRBJ1-2	TRBD1	TGTGCCAGCAGTCCGACAGGGAACTATGGCTACACCTTC	CASSPTGNYGYTF
TRBV7-9	.	TRBJ2-7	.	TGTGCCAGCAGCTTGGGCGTCGAGCAGTACTTC	CASSLGVEQYF
TRBV2	few	TRBJ2-2	.	TGTGCCAGTGTCAGGACAGCCTCGAACACCGGGGAGCTGTTTTTT	CASVRTASNTGELFF
TRBV9	.	TRBJ1-2	.	TGTGCCAGCAGCGCACAGGGTTATGGCTACACCTTC	CASSAQGYGYTF
TRBV4-1	.	TRBJ2-2	TRBD1	TGCGCCAGCAGCCATGACGTAGCAGGGGGAGCCGGGGAGCTGTTTTTT	CASSHDVAGGAGELFF
TRBV24-1	many	TRBJ2-5	TRBD2	TGTGCCACCAGTGATTTATCCACTAGCGGGAGACAAGAGACCCAGTACTTC	CATSDLSTSGRQETQYF
TRBV3-1/TRBV3-2	.	TRBJ2-5	.	TGTGCCAGCAGCCAAGCCGCGGCGGGGGAGACCCAGTACTTC	CASSQAAAGETQYF
TRBV3-1/TRBV3-2	once	TRBJ2-6	.	TGTGCCAGCAGCCAAGTAGGGGGAGCTGGGGCCAACGTCCTGACTTTC	CASSQVGGAGANVLTF
TRBV29-1	.	TRBJ2-3	TRBD2	TGCAGCGTCGGACTAGCGGGAGATACGCAGTATTTT	CSVGLAGDTQYF